Listed here are 29 T cell receptor beta chains from one sample, sequenced in a study of blood T cell repertoires in COVID-19. Sequenced by immunoSEQ multiplex PCR; TCRdb stores in-frame clones only, minus some. Here the sample spans around 56,000 clones, 70% to 90% being singletons. Sequencing was done on a sample of peripheral blood. These receptors came from a man aged 55 to 70 with acute or convalescent COVID-19.

This chain joins TRBV7-9 and TRBJ1-2; a weak D match, TRBD1 (5 bases). The germline gives CDR1 SEHNR, CDR2 FQNEAQ (reference sequence). V lost 5 bases and J lost 5, with 12 bases in between. This CDR3 has 13 amino acids. CDR3 residues: CASSPGRGYGYTF. CDR3 sequence (DNA): TGTGCCAGCAGCCCGGGTCGGGGGTATGGCTACACCTTC. The complete variable domain, with remaining parts taken from reference TRBV7-9 and TRBJ1-2, reads DTGVSQNPRHKITKRGQNVTFRCDPISEHNRLYWYRQTLGQGPEFLTYFQNEAQLEKSRLLSDRFSAERPKGSFSTLEIQRTEQGDSAMYLCASSPGRGYGYTFGSGTRLTVV.

This chain links TRBV7-8 with TRBJ1-3; tentatively, D is TRBD1 (5 bases). The CDR3 loop spans 19 amino acids. Trimming took off 3 bases at V and 0 bases at J, with 21 bases between the two ends. Germline lookup yields CDR1 SGHVS and CDR2 FQNEAQ. For the CDR3, the DNA is TGTGCCAGCAGCTTCCAGGGAGGGCTGACTGCGACCTCTGGAAACACCATATATTTT. This sequence encodes CASSFQGGLTATSGNTIYF.

This chain joins TRBV3-1 (or the pseudogene TRBV3-2) and TRBJ2-5; TRBD2 matches at 11 bases. The CDR3 extends over 15 amino acids. The V gene's germline CDR1 is LGHDT and CDR2 YNNKEL (reference sequence). V gave up 7 bases and J gave up 2 bases; unmatched junction bases: 6. CDR3 protein: CASNQGLAVQETQYF. CDR3 in DNA: TGTGCCAGCAACCAGGGACTAGCGGTTCAAGAGACCCAGTACTTC.

The chain joins TRBV9 to TRBJ2-3, with 11 nucleotides matching TRBD2. Germline trimming cut 2 bases from V and 2 bases from J; bases unmatched to any gene: 7. Germline lookup yields CDR1 SGDLS and CDR2 YYNGEE. This CDR3 has 17 amino acids. The CDR3 protein is CASSVTGTSGITDTQYF. Here the CDR3 DNA reads TGTGCCAGCAGCGTTACCGGGACTAGCGGCATCACAGATACGCAGTATTTT.

The chain links TRBV7-3 to TRBJ2-5; a weak D match, TRBD2 (6 bases). This CDR3 region has 15 residues. V lost 3 bases and J 5 bases, leaving 16 bases between the germline ends. Germline lookup yields CDR1 SGHTA and CDR2 FQGTGA. CDR3 protein: CASSFARAEGETQYF. CDR3 coding DNA: TGTGCCAGCAGCTTCGCCAGGGCGGAGGGGGAGACCCAGTACTTC. Based on the CDR3 plus reference TRBV7-3 and TRBJ2-5, the full variable domain is GAGVSQTPSNKVTEKGKYVELRCDPISGHTALYWYRQSLGQGPEFLIYFQGTGAADDSGLPNDRFFAVRPEGSVSTLKIQRTERGDSAVYLCASSFARAEGETQYFGPGTRLLVL.

The chain couples TRBV5-1 to TRBJ1-2; TRBD1 might be the D (5 bases). The germline CDR1 and CDR2 sequences are SGHRS and YFSETQ. Trimming pared 4 bases from V and 8 bases from J, leaving 12 bases between. The CDR3 contains 12 residues. CDR3 sequence reads: CASSTGTSGYTF. CDR3 coding DNA: TGCGCCAGCAGCACCGGGACTTCCGGCTACACCTTC.

Only a few counts were recorded for this clone. The chain recombines TRBV2 with TRBJ2-1, with 7 bases fitting TRBD1. Germline-derived CDR1 and CDR2 are SNHLY and FYNNEI. The V gene end was trimmed by 2 bases and the J gene end by 6 bases; junction bases not matched to a gene: 7. This CDR3 region has 15 residues. In DNA form, the CDR3 reads TGTGCCAGCAGTGAAAGGCGACAGGGAGTCAATGAGCAGTTCTTC. Translated, it gives CASSERRQGVNEQFF.

The genes are TRBV9 and TRBJ2-5, with 8 nucleotides matching TRBD1. The CDR3 loop spans 15 amino acids. With 3 bases clipped from V and 5 bases from J, the junction kept 9 bases outside the gene matches. Germline lookup yields CDR1 SGDLS and CDR2 YYNGEE. CDR3 sequence reads: CASSGSGQGRETQYF. DNA for the CDR3: TGTGCCAGCAGCGGATCCGGACAGGGACGTGAGACCCAGTACTTC.

This clone was recorded once. This chain links TRBV6-5 with TRBJ1-2, with 7 bases identical to TRBD1. V was clipped by 6 bases and J by 2 bases; unmatched bases: 3. The CDR3 contains 13 residues. Germline V gene data show CDR1 as MNHEY and CDR2 as SVGAGI. The CDR3 nucleotides are TGTGCCAGCAGCCCGGGACAGAACTATGGCTACACCTTC. Its protein product is CASSPGQNYGYTF.

The rearrangement joins TRBV7-2 to TRBJ2-7; D may be TRBD2 (6 bases). The germline CDR1 and CDR2 sequences are SGHTA and FQGNSA. The CDR3 loop spans 13 amino acids. Trimming cost V 4 bases and J 6 bases, with 13 bases left between them. The CDR3 loop is CASSYGGRSEQYF. As DNA, the CDR3 is TGTGCCAGCAGCTACGGAGGGAGAAGCGAGCAGTACTTC.

There are a few counts of this clone. V is TRBV28 and J is TRBJ1-6; D is perhaps TRBD1 (5 bases). CDR3 length: 15 amino acids. Germline V lookup: CDR1 MDHEN, CDR2 SYDVKM. The ends were cut back, 2 bases at V and 7 bases at J, with 12 bases in the middle. CDR3 DNA: TGTGCCAGCAGTTTAGGTCAGGGCCGGAATTCACCCCTCCACTTT. It translates to CASSLGQGRNSPLHF. The entire variable domain, with the rest obtained from reference TRBV28 and TRBJ1-6, is as follows: DVKVTQSSRYLVKRTGEKVFLECVQDMDHENMFWYRQDPGLGLRLIYFSYDVKMKEKGDIPEGYSVSREKKERFSLILESASTNQTSMYLCASSLGQGRNSPLHFGNGTRLTVT.

The sample holds one count of this clone. The V and J genes are TRBV6-5 and TRBJ1-1; TRBD1 agrees at 7 bases. The CDR3 loop spans 15 amino acids. The trim removed 4 bases at V and 1 base at J, leaving 6 bases unmatched. Germline assignment: CDR1 MNHEY and CDR2 SVGAGI. CDR3 DNA sequence: TGTGCCAGCAGTTTCTCTGACAGGGAGAACACTGAAGCTTTCTTT. As protein: CASSFSDRENTEAFF.

V usage is TRBV6-6 and J usage is TRBJ2-7, with TRBD2 as a possible D gene (5 bases). Deletions cut 0 bases from V and 3 bases from J, with 9 bases between. CDR3 length equals 14 residues. CDR1 MNHNY and CDR2 SVGAGI come from the germline V gene (reference sequence). CDR3 region: CASSYSEANYEQYF. DNA of the CDR3: TGTGCCAGCAGTTACTCGGAGGCAAACTACGAGCAGTACTTC.

The rearrangement uses TRBV5-1 and TRBJ1-3, with D perhaps TRBD1 (5 bases). V lost 5 bases and J lost 3, with 12 bases in between. CDR1 SGHRS and CDR2 YFSETQ come from the germline V gene. There are 14 residues in the CDR3. For the CDR3, the DNA is TGCGCCAGCAGACCCGGGGGTGGTGGAAACACCATATATTTT. Translated: CASRPGGGGNTIYF.

J is TRBJ2-5 and V is TRBV15, with D unclear. The CDR3 spans 15 residues. V shed 0 bases and J shed 1 base, with 9 bases lying between them. Germline loops: CDR1 LNHNV, CDR2 YYDKDF (reference sequence). CDR3 sequence: CATSRDIGSQETQYF. The CDR3 DNA reads as TGTGCCACCAGCAGAGATATCGGGTCCCAAGAGACCCAGTACTTC.

This chain joins TRBV7-9 and TRBJ1-5, with D uncertain. The CDR3 runs to 14 residues. CDR1 and CDR2 (germline): SEHNR, FQNEAQ (reference sequence). Trimming removed 1 base at V and 0 bases at J, with 4 bases between. Here the CDR3 DNA reads TGTGCCAGCAGCTTAGATAGTAGCAATCAGCCCCAGCATTTT. Its translation: CASSLDSSNQPQHF.

This chain joins TRBV7-3 and TRBJ2-2; D gene uncertain. Germline V gene data show CDR1 as SGHTA and CDR2 as FQGTGA. The CDR3 totals 14 residues. V lost 2 bases and J lost 6, with 10 bases in between. CDR3 sequence reads: CASSLSVFAGELFF. The CDR3 DNA reads TGTGCCAGCAGCTTATCTGTTTTCGCCGGGGAGCTGTTTTTT. Full variable domain (rest looked up from reference TRBV7-3 and TRBJ2-2): GAGVSQTPSNKVTEKGKYVELRCDPISGHTALYWYRQSLGQGPEFLIYFQGTGAADDSGLPNDRFFAVRPEGSVSTLKIQRTERGDSAVYLCASSLSVFAGELFFGEGSRLTVL.

The rearrangement uses TRBV19 and TRBJ2-3; TRBD2 agrees at 8 bases. The trim removed 7 bases at V and 4 bases at J, leaving 7 bases unmatched. From germline, CDR1 is LNHDA and CDR2 SQIVND (reference sequence). CDR3 length: 14 residues. Here the CDR3 DNA reads TGTGCCAGTAATAGTGCGGGGGGCCCAGATACGCAGTATTTT. Translated, it gives CASNSAGGPDTQYF. The whole variable domain, filled in from reference TRBV19 and TRBJ2-3, reads DGGITQSPKYLFRKEGQNVTLSCEQNLNHDAMYWYRQDPGQGLRLIYYSQIVNDFQKGDIAEGYSVSREKKESFPLTVTSAQKNPTAFYLCASNSAGGPDTQYFGPGTRLTVL.

This clone has more than one count but fewer than ten. The chain employs TRBV5-6 and TRBJ1-5; 7 positions match TRBD1. Looked up from germline, CDR1 is SGHDT and CDR2 is YYEEEE. J lost 4 bases, V lost 0 bases, and 10 bases had no gene match. CDR3 length equals 17 residues. The CDR3 nucleotides are TGTGCCAGCAGCTTGGGAGAGGGGGCGGTTAGGAATCAGCCCCAGCATTTT. Translating it yields CASSLGEGAVRNQPQHF.

This CDR3 reads CATSSPRGGAVGQPQHF. DNA for the CDR3: TGTGCCACCAGCAGCCCGAGAGGGGGGGCGGTAGGTCAGCCCCAGCATTTT. This sequence joins TRBV15 and TRBJ1-5; tentatively, D is TRBD1 (6 bases). V lost 3 bases, J lost 6 bases, and 21 bases lay in between. The germline V gene has CDR1 LNHNV and CDR2 YYDKDF (reference sequence). There are 17 residues in the CDR3.

Here the CDR3 reads CASSRQWTGVTDGQSNQPQHF. The DNA of the CDR3 is TGTGCCAGTAGCAGGCAATGGACAGGGGTGACGGACGGTCAGAGCAATCAGCCCCAGCATTTT. This rearrangement joins TRBV19 to TRBJ1-5; 9 bases line up with TRBD1. Trimming cost V 6 bases and J 1 base; bases outside gene matches: 22. Germline V gene lookup returns CDR1 LNHDA and CDR2 SQIVND (reference sequence). CDR3 length: 21 residues.

CDR3 coding DNA: TGTGCCAGCGGAGTGGGGCTAAGGTATGGCTACACCTTC. This gives the protein CASGVGLRYGYTF. V and J are TRBV6-5 and TRBJ1-2; D may be TRBD1 (5 bases). With 8 bases removed from V and 5 bases from J, the gap between germline ends came to 15 bases. The CDR3 sequence is 13 residues long. Germline lookup yields CDR1 MNHEY and CDR2 SVGAGI.

The rearrangement uses TRBV20-1 and TRBJ2-3; D is perhaps TRBD2 (6 bases). The CDR3 is 15 residues long. Germline V gene lookup returns CDR1 DFQATT and CDR2 SNEGSKA (reference sequence). Trimming removed 3 bases at V and 2 bases at J, with 15 bases between. DNA for the CDR3: TGCAGTGCTAGTTCTGCCGGGGGTTTCACAGATACGCAGTATTTT. It yields the protein CSASSAGGFTDTQYF.

In this sample, this clone turned up once. The chain recombines TRBV15 with TRBJ2-7; 7 nucleotides match TRBD1. The CDR3 has 17 amino acids. The V gene end was trimmed by 1 base and the J gene end by 0 bases; junction bases not matched to a gene: 9. In germline, CDR1 is LNHNV, CDR2 YYDKDF (reference sequence). The CDR3 region is CATSRGANRDSSYEQYF. CDR3 nucleotides: TGTGCCACCAGCAGAGGGGCGAACCGGGACAGCTCCTACGAGCAGTACTTC.

CDR3 residues: CSVGQGIGEQFF. In DNA form, the CDR3 reads TGCAGCGTCGGACAGGGAATCGGTGAGCAGTTCTTC. V gene TRBV29-1 combines with J gene TRBJ2-1; TRBD1 agrees at 8 bases. The CDR3 is 12 residues long. Germline CDR1 reads SQVTM; CDR2 reads ANQGSEA. With V trimmed by 6 bases and J by 9 bases, 7 bases remained unmatched.

The chain uses TRBV11-2 and TRBJ1-1; 7 nucleotides match TRBD1. CDR1 is SGHAT, CDR2 FQNNGV, per germline. The CDR3 length is 15 residues. Trimming cost V 2 bases and J 3 bases; bases outside gene matches: 6. Here the CDR3 DNA reads TGTGCCAGCAGCTTAAAGGGGGACAGATACACTGAAGCTTTCTTT. Translated, it gives CASSLKGDRYTEAFF.

The chain couples TRBV5-1 to TRBJ2-7, with D possibly being TRBD2 (6 bases). This CDR3 is built from 15 residues. Germline lookup yields CDR1 SGHRS and CDR2 YFSETQ. Trimming removed 4 bases from V and 7 bases from J, with 21 bases in between. The CDR3 is CASSQRLGAGFEQYF. CDR3 coding DNA: TGCGCCAGCAGCCAAAGACTAGGGGCGGGGTTTGAGCAGTACTTC.

On this clone itself: Given a much more abundant clone one base away, this may be a read error. The rearrangement links TRBV4-1 to TRBJ2-6; TRBD1 might be the D (6 bases). This CDR3 contains 14 residues. From germline, CDR1 is MGHRA and CDR2 YSYEKL. The CDR3 reads CASCQQGGANVLTF. Written as DNA, the CDR3 is TGCGCCAGCTGCCAACAGGGTGGGGCCAACGTCCTGACTTTC.

CDR3 bases: TGCAGCGCAGGACAGGGTGGGGGTTACGAGCAGTACTTC. This sequence encodes CSAGQGGGYEQYF. This chain joins TRBV29-1 and TRBJ2-7; 8 bases align to TRBD1. With 7 bases clipped from V and 4 bases from J, the junction kept 9 bases outside the gene matches. Germline CDR1 reads SQVTM; CDR2 reads ANQGSEA. The CDR3 covers 13 residues.